These T cell receptor beta chains were read from a single sample in a study of cytomegalovirus exposure and HLA in healthy donors. The method was immunoSEQ multiplex PCR; TCRdb's version includes in-frame clones alone and lacks a portion of them. In the table there are approximately 180,000 clones, roughly 80% of which are singletons. Sequences were obtained from PBMCs. The receptors here all came from a man between 18 and 29 years old in good health and CMV-seronegative. The CDR3 runs from the conserved cysteine through the conserved F or W. The D gene is left open where the match is weak. The size field is filled for only some rows; it gives once, few, many or a size class.

CDR3nt | CDR3aa | d_gene | v_gene | abundance | j_gene
TGCGCCAGCAGCTATGGAGGGACCGGAAATTCACCCCTCCACTTT | CASSYGGTGNSPLHF | . | TRBV5-1 | . | TRBJ1-6
TGTGCCAGCAGTTCTACACCCGGCGGTCAGCCCCAGCATTTT | CASSSTPGGQPQHF | . | TRBV6-5 | . | TRBJ1-5
TGTGCCAGCAGCCATACCTCCGGGACAGCAGCCTTCTCCTACGAGCAGTACTTC | CASSHTSGTAAFSYEQYF | . | TRBV21-1 | . | TRBJ2-7
TGTGCCAGCAGCATCAAACGGACAGCGGGGGGAAACACCATATATTTT | CASSIKRTAGGNTIYF | . | TRBV7-8 | . | TRBJ1-3
TGCAGTGCGGCCATGAACGAGCAGTACTTC | CSAAMNEQYF | . | TRBV20-1 | . | TRBJ2-7
TGTGCCAGCAGCGAGACTAGCGGGGGGGCGAATGAGCAGTTCTTC | CASSETSGGANEQFF | TRBD2 | TRBV9 | . | TRBJ2-1
TGTGCCAGCAGTCCCCTCAGGGGGTATGATAGCAATCAGCCCCAGCATTTT | CASSPLRGYDSNQPQHF | TRBD1 | TRBV6-4 | . | TRBJ1-5
TGTGCCAGCAGCCCCACAAACGTTGAGACCCAGTACTTC | CASSPTNVETQYF | . | TRBV28 | . | TRBJ2-5
TGTGCCTGGAGCTGGGACAGGGCGAACACTGAAGCTTTCTTT | CAWSWDRANTEAFF | TRBD1 | TRBV30 | . | TRBJ1-1
TGTGCCATCGGGGACAGGGCCCGTGAGTTCTTC | CAIGDRAREFF | TRBD1 | TRBV10-3 | . | TRBJ2-1
TGTGCCAGTAGTATGAGACAGAGAAGCTCTGGAAACACCATATATTTT | CASSMRQRSSGNTIYF | . | TRBV19 | . | TRBJ1-3
TGTGCCAGCAGCATACCAGGGGGTGGCTACACCTTC | CASSIPGGGYTF | TRBD1 | TRBV9 | few | TRBJ1-2
TGCGCCAGCAGCTTATCGGGACAGGGGGCTTCGAACACTGAAGCTTTCTTT | CASSLSGQGASNTEAFF | TRBD1 | TRBV5-1 | . | TRBJ1-1
TGTGCCAGCAGCCAAGATGTGGGGACAGGCGATGAAAAACTGTTTTTT | CASSQDVGTGDEKLFF | TRBD1 | TRBV4-2 | . | TRBJ1-4
TGCAGCGTTCAAAATCGGACTAGCGGGAGCCACGAGCAGTACTTC | CSVQNRTSGSHEQYF | TRBD2 | TRBV29-1 | . | TRBJ2-7
TGTGCCAGCAGTTACGACAGGGCCTCCTACGAGCAGTACTTC | CASSYDRASYEQYF | TRBD1 | TRBV6-5 | . | TRBJ2-7
TGTGCCAGCACCCCCTCGGGGGGGACTTTGTCCTACGAGCAGTACTTC | CASTPSGGTLSYEQYF | TRBD2 | TRBV7-8 | . | TRBJ2-7
TGTGCCAGCAGACACCGAACGACAGGGTACACTGAAGCTTTCTTT | CASRHRTTGYTEAFF | TRBD1 | TRBV7-9 | few | TRBJ1-1
TGCGCCAGCAGCTTGGAGTTAGGACAGCCCAGCTATGGCTACACCTTC | CASSLELGQPSYGYTF | . | TRBV5-1 | . | TRBJ1-2
TGTGCCAGCAGCTTAGGCGCGGGAGTGTCCAAAAACATTCAGTACTTC | CASSLGAGVSKNIQYF | TRBD2 | TRBV7-8 | . | TRBJ2-4
TGTGCCAGCAAAGGGGTCGGGACAGGGGGCGATGGCTACACCTTC | CASKGVGTGGDGYTF | TRBD1 | TRBV7-9 | once | TRBJ1-2
TGTGCCAGCAGCTTTACTAGCGGGGAGACCCAGTACTTC | CASSFTSGETQYF | TRBD2 | TRBV7-3 | . | TRBJ2-5
TGCGCCAGCACCTTCACTCGACTAGTGACAGTGAACACCGGGGAGCTGTTTTTT | CASTFTRLVTVNTGELFF | . | TRBV5-1 | . | TRBJ2-2
TGTGCCAGCAGCTCGGACAGGGAGACAGATACGCAGTATTTT | CASSSDRETDTQYF | TRBD1 | TRBV7-6 | . | TRBJ2-3
TGTGCCAGCAGTTTAAGGGGCACTGAAGCTTTCTTT | CASSLRGTEAFF | . | TRBV27 | . | TRBJ1-1
TGTGCCAGCAGCGGGGGGATTCGGGGAGGGTCCTACGAGCAGTACTTC | CASSGGIRGGSYEQYF | TRBD2 | TRBV5-6 | . | TRBJ2-7
TGTGCCAGTAGTATGAACAACCTGGGCAACACCATATATTTT | CASSMNNLGNTIYF | . | TRBV19 | . | TRBJ1-3
TGTGCCACCCGGGATATGAGAGAGACCCAGTACTTC | CATRDMRETQYF | . | TRBV10-3 | . | TRBJ2-5
TGTGCCAGCAGCTTGGTACCGGGTCCGAATCAGCCCCAGCATTTT | CASSLVPGPNQPQHF | . | TRBV5-4 | few | TRBJ1-5
TGTGCCAGCACCCCCGCAGCGGGGGGGACCTACGAGCAGTACTTC | CASTPAAGGTYEQYF | TRBD2 | TRBV28 | . | TRBJ2-7
TGTGCCAGCAGCGTGACAGGGGGAGGTGAGCAGTTCTTC | CASSVTGGGEQFF | TRBD1 | TRBV7-2 | once | TRBJ2-1
TGTGCCAGCTCACCACCCGGGGTTAGTCCCCCGGGAAATGGCGGCTACACCTTC | CASSPPGVSPPGNGGYTF | . | TRBV18 | . | TRBJ1-2
TGTGCCAGCACCGCCGGGGGGGGAGTGGGAGAGGTCACCGGGGAGCTGTTTTTT | CASTAGGGVGEVTGELFF | TRBD2 | TRBV28 | . | TRBJ2-2
TGTGTAGGGGGCTCGGAGAATAAACCCCAAGAGACCCAGTACTTC | CVGGSENKPQETQYF | TRBD1 | TRBV27 | . | TRBJ2-5
TGTGCCAGCAGCCTGGACAGGGAGAATTCACCCCTCCACTTT | CASSLDRENSPLHF | TRBD1 | TRBV6-5 | few | TRBJ1-6
TGTGCCAGCTCACCGATCCCCAGACAGGGGGCAGGCGAGCAGTACTTC | CASSPIPRQGAGEQYF | TRBD1 | TRBV18 | . | TRBJ2-7
TGTGCCAGCACCCCCCTGACAGGGGGCGCAACTGAAGCTTTCTTT | CASTPLTGGATEAFF | TRBD1 | TRBV28 | . | TRBJ1-1
TGCGCCAGCAGCGGGACAGGGCTAGGCTACACCTTC | CASSGTGLGYTF | TRBD1 | TRBV5-1 | . | TRBJ1-2
TGTGCCAGCAGCTCTATACCCTATAGCGGGAGGCTCGATGAGCAGTTCTTC | CASSSIPYSGRLDEQFF | TRBD2 | TRBV7-2 | . | TRBJ2-1
TGTGCCAGCAGCTTCTCAGGGGATGGTGGCTACACCTTC | CASSFSGDGGYTF | . | TRBV7-3 | . | TRBJ1-2
TGCGCCAGCAGCCAATCGGGACTAGCGGGAGAGGTTGGAGAGACCCAGTACTTC | CASSQSGLAGEVGETQYF | TRBD2 | TRBV4-3 | . | TRBJ2-5
TGTGCCAGCAGTGAATCTAGCGGGCCCTACGAGCAGTACTTC | CASSESSGPYEQYF | TRBD2 | TRBV2 | . | TRBJ2-7
TGTGCCACTGCCCAACCAGCGGCCTACCCAGATACGCAGTATTTT | CATAQPAAYPDTQYF | . | TRBV10-3 | few | TRBJ2-3
TGCAGTGCTAGACAGGGCTATGAGCAGTTCTTC | CSARQGYEQFF | . | TRBV20-1 | . | TRBJ2-1
TGTGCCAGCAGTGAAGCTGGCAGTTATAGCAATCAGCCCCAGCATTTT | CASSEAGSYSNQPQHF | . | TRBV6-1 | . | TRBJ1-5
TGTGCCAGCAGTTACAGTTTAGACACATATGGCTACACCTTC | CASSYSLDTYGYTF | . | TRBV6-6 | . | TRBJ1-2
TGTGCCTGGACGACAGGGGGAAACGAAAACACCATATATTTT | CAWTTGGNENTIYF | TRBD1 | TRBV30 | few | TRBJ1-3
TGTGCCAGCAGCGTAGTAGGGACAGGCACAGATACGCAGTATTTT | CASSVVGTGTDTQYF | TRBD1 | TRBV9 | few | TRBJ2-3
TGTGCCAGTAGTACCCGGGGTGGAAACACCGGGGAGCTGTTTTTT | CASSTRGGNTGELFF | . | TRBV19 | . | TRBJ2-2
TGTGCCACCAGCAGGGCCCATGAGGACTCTGGGGCCAACGTCCTGACTTTC | CATSRAHEDSGANVLTF | . | TRBV15 | . | TRBJ2-6
TGCGCCAGCAGCTTAGAGGGGGCAGGGCTAGGGAATGAGCAGTTCTTC | CASSLEGAGLGNEQFF | TRBD1 | TRBV5-1 | once | TRBJ2-1
TGTGCCAGCAGCCAAAGGGACAGGGTTCACACGCAGTATTTT | CASSQRDRVHTQYF | TRBD1 | TRBV7-9 | few | TRBJ2-3
TGCGCCAGCAGCCAAATGGGGGCGACAGGGGCTGATGGCTACACCTTC | CASSQMGATGADGYTF | TRBD1 | TRBV4-1 | . | TRBJ1-2